The 9 T cell receptor beta chains in this list originate from one sample, sequenced in a study of shared clonotypes between healthy human individuals (dated by TCRdb to 2020 to 2022). CD8 naive samples were obtained by positive selection for CCR7 among CD45RO-negative cells, yielding a CD45RA+CCR7+ population from which TemRA cells were excluded. Library construction relied on the immunoSEQ multiplex PCR assay. What TCRdb holds here is the immuneACCESS table cut down to in-frame rearrangements. Part of the clones is not present; checked against another copy, under half of the missing clones reflect an unresolved V gene, and the others are unexplained. This sample comprises around 1,900,000 clones, about 94% of them detected only once. The ten largest clones capture about 1.7% of the sample. The sequenced material came from naive CD8+ T cells from PBMCs. In light of the paper, this sample's cell subset or site label describes: CD45RA+CCR7+. The receptors were sampled from a man between 18 and 35 years old in good health. Some clones in this sample may be carry-over from other donors' samples.

The J gene is TRBJ2-1, the V gene TRBV29-1, with a tentative D call TRBD2 (5 bases). V was trimmed by 5 bases and J by 9 bases, leaving 8 bases between them. Per the germline V gene, CDR1 is SQVTM and CDR2 is ANQGSEA. The CDR3 totals 10 residues. The CDR3 DNA reads as TGCAGCGTTCATGCGGGTGAGCAGTTCTTC. Protein sequence: CSVHAGEQFF.

The rearrangement uses TRBV9 and TRBJ2-2; D not certain. V gave up 4 bases and J gave up 7 bases, with 11 bases separating them. The CDR3 loop spans 13 amino acids. Germline V gene sequence: CDR1 SGDLS, CDR2 YYNGEE. Written as DNA, the CDR3 is TGTGCCAGCAGCCCCAGTTCTCGCGGGGAGCTGTTTTTT. Translating gives CASSPSSRGELFF.

The V call is TRBV7-8, the J call TRBJ2-1, with 8 bases matching TRBD2. The V gene end was trimmed by 1 base and the J gene end by 1 base; junction bases not matched to a gene: 9. The CDR3 consists of 18 residues. Looked up from germline, CDR1 is SGHVS and CDR2 is FQNEAQ. CDR3 in amino acids: CASSLGLSGTRSYNEQFF. The CDR3 coding sequence is TGTGCCAGCAGCTTAGGCCTTAGCGGGACGAGGTCCTACAATGAGCAGTTCTTC.

The J gene is TRBJ2-1, the V gene TRBV2; 9 bases align to TRBD1. From germline, CDR1 is SNHLY and CDR2 FYNNEI. The CDR3 is made up of 20 amino acids. Trimming took 0 bases from V and 4 from J; bases not matched to a gene: 16. This chain's CDR3 is CASSEALGQGLALKYNEQFF. The CDR3 DNA reads as TGTGCCAGCAGTGAAGCGCTGGGACAGGGACTCGCCCTAAAGTACAATGAGCAGTTCTTC.

The V call is TRBV10-2, the J call TRBJ2-3; TRBD1 might be the D (5 bases). The CDR3 totals 11 residues. Trimming left V 6 bases short and J 6 bases short, with 7 bases between. Germline CDR1 and CDR2: WSHSY and SAAADI. The CDR3 coding sequence is TGCGCCAGCAGGGGGCCCGATACGCAGTATTTT. It codes for CASRGPDTQYF.

This chain links TRBV7-3 with TRBJ1-1; 7 positions agree with TRBD1. The CDR3 sequence is 13 residues long. Germline V gene data show CDR1 as SGHTA and CDR2 as FQGTGA. With V trimmed by 5 bases and J by 4 bases, 4 bases remained unmatched. CDR3 nucleotide sequence: TGTGCCAGCAGCAACAGGGGCCCCACTGAAGCTTTCTTT. It codes for CASSNRGPTEAFF. Supplemented by reference TRBV7-3 and TRBJ1-1, the full variable domain reads GAGVSQTPSNKVTEKGKYVELRCDPISGHTALYWYRQSLGQGPEFLIYFQGTGAADDSGLPNDRFFAVRPEGSVSTLKIQRTERGDSAVYLCASSNRGPTEAFFGQGTRLTVV.

The chain links TRBV9 to TRBJ2-3; 10 bases are shared with TRBD2. Unmatched junction bases numbered 6, after V lost 1 base and J lost 4 bases. CDR1 SGDLS and CDR2 YYNGEE come from the germline V gene. The CDR3 covers 16 residues. CDR3 loop: CASSVSLAGEPDTQYF. For the CDR3, the DNA is TGTGCCAGCAGCGTAAGCCTAGCGGGAGAACCAGATACGCAGTATTTT.

The chain is built from TRBV19 and TRBJ2-1, with a tentative D call TRBD2 (6 bases). Germline CDR1 reads LNHDA; CDR2 reads SQIVND (reference sequence). CDR3 size: 13 residues. Trimming cost V 4 bases and J 8 bases, with 12 bases left between them. CDR3 bases: TGTGCCAGTAGTAGCGGGAAAAGGGATGAGCAGTTCTTC. Its protein is CASSSGKRDEQFF.

DNA for the CDR3: TGTGCCAGCAGCTTGCTAGCGGGAGGGGCCGGGACAGATACGCAGTATTTT. It specifies CASSLLAGGAGTDTQYF. The V gene is TRBV7-2, the J gene TRBJ2-3, with 12 nucleotides matching TRBD2. Germline V gene sequence: CDR1 SGHTA, CDR2 FQGNSA. J was trimmed by 3 bases and V by 3 bases; bases with no gene match: 7. The CDR3 has 17 residues.